This TCR beta chain was identified during a study of T cells in Graves' hyperthyroidism and ophthalmopathy (dated by TCRdb to the late 2010s). About the investigation overall: A discovery cohort of about 95 patients, 43 with Graves' ophthalmopathy and about 58 with stable Graves' hyperthyroidism, was used to find distinguishing TCR V-J signatures. Whether ophthalmopathy could be predicted prospectively was tested in an independent validation cohort made up of about 20 hyperthyroidism patients plus 17 patients who later progressed to ophthalmopathy. The 100 discovery patients were divided at random into training and test sets in a 7:3 ratio. In about 6 Graves' hyperthyroidism patients, the study also compared T-cell repertoires from thyroid tissue with T-cell repertoires from blood. Following sampling, methimazole starting at 30 mg daily was given to hyperthyroidism patients, and high-dose intravenous methylprednisolone was given to ophthalmopathy patients. The paper describes TCR Vbeta CDR3 sequencing of 120 to 150 peripheral blood samples, made up of 43 ophthalmopathy patients, 70 to 75 hyperthyroidism patients and 17 progressor patients. Points the paper makes about the study in general: Most expanded thyroid clonotypes (frequency above 0.001) were also detected in blood, suggesting blood repertoires may reflect thyroid immune responses. A model built on a 13 V-J signature distinguished ophthalmopathy from stable hyperthyroidism, reaching 85% to 90% sensitivity and under 84% specificity in cross-validation and 80%/75% in testing. In validation, the model predicted progression to ophthalmopathy with over 60% sensitivity and about 72% specificity, a median of 6.5 months before onset. Sample size was not statistically predetermined, and investigators were not blinded to group allocation.

Relative to germline, V is 0 bases shorter and J is 3 bases shorter, with 11 bases between their ends. The germline V gene (reference sequence) gives CDR1 as LNHDA and CDR2 as SQIVND. The cysteine opens and the phenylalanine closes a CDR3 of 15 amino acids. The read is trimmed to its CDR3 DNA, 45 bases read in frame from base 1. The study excluded patients with uncontrolled infections, other autoimmune diseases, pregnancy or lactation. Clinical symptoms, serum thyroxine and TRAb, thyroid ultrasound, and orbital computed tomography formed the basis for the diagnoses. Total RNA was extracted with Trizol reagent, and quality was checked on an Agilent 2100 Bioanalyzer. This clonotype was observed at least ten times. No antigen is known for it. Base qualities are not provided; no much larger clone lies one nucleotide away. Amplification of TCR beta CDR3 regions was carried out from RNA transcripts. A first-round RT-PCR of the TCR CDR3 used the HTBI primer set with the Qiagen OneStep RT-PCR kit. The libraries were constructed in a second round of multiplex PCR and then size-selected and purified. Libraries were sequenced paired-end with 100 bp reads on an Illumina HiSeq2000. Regarding the original processing steps: SOAPnuke was used to process the raw data, throwing out any read that contained adapters or uncalled bases, had a mean Phred below 15, or lacked an exact constant-primer or identifier match. High-quality paired reads were merged using COPE v1.2.5, and each unique nucleotide sequence was defined as a clonotype. MiTCR v1.1 was used to align clonotypes to the IMGT TRBV, TRBD and TRBJ reference segments. Analysis was restricted to V-J combinations with a frequency above 0.0001, which covered roughly 99% of repertoires. A TCS score was defined as the ratio of F50 (clonal expansion) to E x V (chaos), with BLOSUM62-based TCRdist applied between CDR3 peptides within each V-J. Welch's t-statistics and random forest reduced roughly 500 V-J features to some 14, which were used in a naive Bayes classifier (R e1071). The similarity between thyroid and blood repertoires was quantified using the Morisita-Horn index. TCRdb redid the processing of the public reads, applying fastp at Q25 and MiXCR, and retained in-frame beta chains. Here each entry gathers all rows of one CDR3 protein and keeps the most common genes and DNA. The authors' filters were not applied to this entry. This sample lists 500,000 to 600,000 distinct CDR3 sequences; about 46% were detected once. Clones ranked in the top ten supply around 47% of the sample.

Material: peripheral blood or thyroid tissue (not recorded which). Recombination joined TRBV19 with TRBJ2-5, with a weak D call of TRBD1 (6 bases match). This receptor was taken from an adult woman with Graves' disease, either hyperthyroidism or ophthalmopathy (not recorded which). Here the CDR3 is given as CASSIDPHREETQYF. The DNA reads TGTGCCAGTAGTATAGATCCCCACAGGGAAGAGACCCAGTACTTC.